The rows below give T cell receptor beta chains drawn from one sample of a study of blood T cells in healthy people across ages. TCRdb re-analysed the 5' RACE reads in MiXCR, keeping a single row per CDR3 protein. The sample carries just over 1 million distinct CDR3 sequences, 45% recorded once. Input material: blood. The receptors derive from a woman in her sixties in good health. Each CDR3 is given with its conserved first and last residue. Each record gives: J gene, V gene, clone size, D gene, CDR3 protein, CDR3 DNA. D genes are given only for firm matches. A clone size is listed for some rows: how often the clone was seen (once, few, many), or a class if it is expanded.

TRBJ2-2 TRBV7-2 - - CASSLVSASGELFF TGTGCCAGCAGCTTAGTCTCCGCTTCCGGGGAGCTGTTTTTT
TRBJ2-5 TRBV29-1 - TRBD1 CSVEVPGTGEETQYF TGCAGCGTTGAGGTCCCCGGGACAGGAGAAGAGACCCAGTACTTC
TRBJ1-1 TRBV27 few TRBD1 CASSPLRGLVAEAFF TGTGCCAGCAGTCCGCTAAGGGGGCTGGTGGCTGAAGCTTTCTTT
TRBJ2-5 TRBV6-5 - - CASRSITETQYF TGTGCCAGCAGATCCATCACGGAGACCCAGTACTTC
TRBJ2-7 TRBV29-1 many TRBD1 CSARGDRAYEQYF TGCAGCGCCAGGGGGGACAGGGCCTACGAGCAGTACTTC
TRBJ2-5 TRBV28 - TRBD2 CASSSRLAGVAETQYF TGTGCCAGCAGTTCCAGACTAGCGGGAGTGGCAGAGACCCAGTACTTC
TRBJ2-5 TRBV20-1 - - CSARQPGQGGETQYF TGCAGTGCTAGACAGCCGGGACAAGGCGGGGAGACCCAGTACTTC
TRBJ2-1 TRBV21-1 few - CASSRAGVVIEQFF TGTGCCAGCAGCAGGGCGGGGGTAGTGATAGAGCAGTTCTTC
TRBJ1-1 TRBV3-1 - - CACSQPGQNTEAFF TGTGCCTGCAGCCAACCCGGACAGAACACTGAAGCTTTCTTT
TRBJ1-2 TRBV9 - - CASSANLGGSGYTF TGTGCCAGCAGCGCCAACCTGGGGGGCAGTGGCTACACCTTC
TRBJ2-7 TRBV9 - - CASSPLGSGPYEQYF TGTGCCAGCTCCCCCCTCGGTAGCGGCCCCTACGAGCAGTACTTC
TRBJ2-1 TRBV5-1 - TRBD1 CASSPRTGTDNEQFF TGCGCCAGCAGCCCCCGGACAGGGACCGACAATGAGCAGTTCTTC
TRBJ2-7 TRBV20-1 - - CSASGPGVPEQYF TGCAGTGCTTCCGGGCCTGGGGTTCCCGAGCAGTACTTC
TRBJ2-3 TRBV20-1 - TRBD2 CSAPGAGGDTQYF TGCAGTGCTCCTGGAGCGGGAGGAGATACGCAGTATTTT
TRBJ2-3 TRBV9 few - CASSVATSGLTDTQYF TGTGCCAGCAGCGTAGCTACCAGTGGTCTGACAGATACGCAGTATTTT
TRBJ1-3 TRBV3-1 - - CASSPGWGSSGNTIYF TGTGCCAGCAGCCCCGGATGGGGGAGCTCTGGAAACACCATATATTTT
TRBJ1-2 TRBV28 - TRBD1 CASSLLDRPNYGYTF TGTGCCAGCAGTTTGTTGGACAGGCCCAACTATGGCTACACCTTC
TRBJ1-1 TRBV29-1 - TRBD1 CSVGQGLTTEAFF TGCAGCGTGGGACAGGGGTTGACCACTGAAGCTTTCTTT
TRBJ1-2 TRBV20-1 - - CSARAGAVNYGYTF TGCAGTGCTAGAGCAGGGGCAGTTAACTATGGCTACACCTTC
TRBJ2-3 TRBV6-6 few - CASTSLLRTTVTDTQYF TGTGCCAGCACCTCACTTCTCAGGACGACGGTCACAGATACGCAGTATTTT
TRBJ2-1 TRBV28 many - CASSYDINSYNEQFF TGTGCCAGCAGTTATGACATTAACTCCTACAATGAGCAGTTCTTC
TRBJ1-1 TRBV5-1 - TRBD1 CASSGVGPIQGSEAFF TGCGCCAGCAGCGGCGTGGGTCCCATACAGGGGTCTGAAGCTTTCTTT
TRBJ2-1 TRBV20-1 few - CSARVGGAAPWNEQFF TGCAGTGCTAGAGTAGGAGGAGCGGCCCCCTGGAATGAGCAGTTCTTC
TRBJ2-1 TRBV29-1 few - CSVEDPARRAFNEQFF TGCAGCGTTGAAGATCCTGCTAGGAGGGCCTTCAATGAGCAGTTCTTC
TRBJ2-2 TRBV9 - TRBD2 CASSVAPGGAGAAGELFF TGTGCCAGCAGCGTAGCCCCTGGGGGTGCGGGAGCTGCAGGGGAGCTGTTTTTT
TRBJ2-7 TRBV12-3/TRBV12-4 - TRBD2 CACSLAGGDYEQYF TGTGCCTGCAGTTTAGCGGGGGGTGACTACGAGCAGTACTTC
TRBJ2-3 TRBV3-1 - TRBD2 CASSQDLSGGATDTQYF TGTGCCAGCAGCCAAGATCTGAGCGGGGGGGCAACAGATACGCAGTATTTT
TRBJ1-5 TRBV2 - - CASNIPNQPQHF TGTGCCAGTAATATACCAAATCAGCCCCAGCATTTT
TRBJ2-7 TRBV6-1 - - CASSEVGDPPYEQYF TGTGCCAGCAGTGAAGTAGGCGACCCCCCCTACGAGCAGTACTTC
TRBJ1-2 TRBV7-2 - TRBD1 CASSPDRGDYGYTF TGTGCCAGCAGCCCCGACAGGGGAGACTATGGCTACACCTTC
TRBJ1-1 TRBV5-1 - - CASSSHREANTEAFF TGCGCCAGCAGCTCACACAGGGAAGCGAACACTGAAGCTTTCTTT
TRBJ1-2 TRBV20-1 - - CSARDERNYGYTF TGCAGTGCTAGAGATGAGCGTAACTATGGCTACACCTTC
TRBJ2-7 TRBV18 - TRBD1 CASQGQAYEQYF TGTGCCAGCCAGGGACAGGCCTACGAGCAGTACTTC
TRBJ2-5 TRBV4-1 - TRBD1 CASSHASGYRGSQETQYF TGCGCCAGCAGCCACGCCTCGGGCTACAGGGGATCCCAAGAGACCCAGTACTTC
TRBJ2-3 TRBV9 few - CASSQSGAGTDTQYF TGTGCCAGCTCCCAATCGGGGGCCGGCACAGATACGCAGTATTTT
TRBJ2-7 TRBV20-1 - - CSASHPGGKGYYEQYF TGCAGTGCTAGCCACCCGGGGGGCAAAGGATACTACGAGCAGTACTTC
TRBJ2-7 TRBV4-2 few - CASSHDPSDSSYEQYF TGTGCCAGCAGCCACGACCCTAGCGACAGCTCCTACGAGCAGTACTTC
TRBJ2-3 TRBV3-1 - - CASSQITGYADTQYF TGTGCCAGCAGCCAAATAACAGGTTATGCAGATACGCAGTATTTT
TRBJ2-7 TRBV20-1 - TRBD2 CSARVVAGVSSEQYF TGCAGTGCTAGAGTGGTAGCGGGAGTCTCATCCGAGCAGTACTTC
TRBJ2-3 TRBV2 - TRBD2 CASSDGTSADTQYF TGTGCCAGCAGTGACGGTACTAGCGCCGATACGCAGTATTTT
TRBJ2-7 TRBV6-6 once - CASSPRDNVNEQYF TGTGCCAGCAGTCCCCGAGACAACGTAAACGAGCAGTACTTC
TRBJ1-6 TRBV25-1 - - CASSSQGTGSPLHF TGTGCCAGCAGTTCTCAGGGGACCGGCTCACCCCTCCACTTT
TRBJ2-2 TRBV6-2/TRBV6-3 - - CASSKLQGLELFF TGTGCCAGCAGTAAACTACAGGGTTTGGAGCTGTTTTTT
TRBJ2-2 TRBV6-5 - - CASSYFGTPNTGELFF TGTGCCAGCAGTTACTTTGGGACCCCGAACACCGGGGAGCTGTTTTTT
TRBJ2-3 TRBV11-3 - - CASSLAGRGASTDTQYF TGTGCCAGCAGCTTAGCCGGGCGGGGAGCAAGCACAGATACGCAGTATTTT
TRBJ2-4 TRBV12-3/TRBV12-4 - - CASSLDVENIQYF TGTGCCAGCAGTTTAGATGTTGAAAACATTCAGTACTTC